The 5 T cell receptor beta chains presented below share a single source sample, sequenced in a study of T-cell memory formation after mild COVID-19. TCRdb ran MiXCR on the 5' RACE reads and lists one entry per CDR3 protein. Of about 50,000 distinct CDR3 sequences in the sample, approximately 7% were seen once. The sample consisted of PBMCs or a T cell subset sorted from them (not recorded which). These receptors were collected from a man aged 18 to 29 who had mild COVID-19 (a few samples of this study predate the infection). Cell type and time point are not known.

The rearrangement joins TRBV7-2 to TRBJ2-6; 9 bases align to TRBD1. CDR1 SGHTA and CDR2 FQGNSA come from the germline V gene. After removal of 5 bases from V and 2 bases from J, the junction contained 13 bases not matched to a gene. CDR3 length equals 19 residues. The CDR3 is CASSPGQGRWLAGANVLTF. The CDR3 DNA reads TGTGCCAGCAGCCCGGGACAGGGACGATGGCTGGCTGGGGCCAACGTCCTGACTTTC.

The chain joins TRBV20-1 to TRBJ2-3; D is perhaps TRBD2 (6 bases). Per germline, CDR1 DFQATT and CDR2 SNEGSKA (reference sequence). The length of the CDR3 is 15 residues. The ends were cut back, 5 bases at V and 0 bases at J, with 15 bases in the middle. CDR3 sequence (DNA): TGCAGTGCTCCCGATGCTAGCGATAGCACAGATACGCAGTATTTT. This codes for CSAPDASDSTDTQYF.

This rearrangement joins TRBV2 to TRBJ2-3; D could derive from TRBD1 or TRBD2 (5 bases each). The CDR3 contains 13 residues. V dropped 6 bases and J dropped 4 bases, with 11 bases sitting between them. CDR1 is SNHLY, CDR2 FYNNEI, per germline. The CDR3 sequence: CASRRPGPDTQYF. The CDR3 bases are TGTGCCAGCAGACGGCCGGGGCCAGATACGCAGTATTTT.

A remark on this clonotype: The junction and the germline gene differ at one end; a read error may be behind it. The J gene is TRBJ2-1, the V gene TRBV5-6; D may be TRBD2 (5 bases). Germline CDR1 SGHDT, CDR2 YYEEEE. The CDR3 consists of 11 residues. The CDR3 DNA follows: TGTGCCAGCAGCTTGTGGCAGTCAGCGGTCTTC. It codes for CASSLWQSAVF.

This chain uses TRBV2 with TRBJ2-6; TRBD1 matches at 12 bases. The CDR3 is 19 residues long. CDR1 is SNHLY and CDR2 is FYNNEI in the germline V gene. V trimming: 4 bases; J trimming: 2 bases; junction bases outside the gene matches: 9. Written as DNA, the CDR3 is TGTGCCAGCAGTGCCCTAGGGACAGGGGGCGCCCCTGGGGCCAACGTCCTGACTTTC. Translating gives CASSALGTGGAPGANVLTF.